A single sample gave rise to the 10 T cell receptor beta chains below, sequenced in a study of blood T cell repertoires in COVID-19. The table came from immunoSEQ multiplex PCR; TCRdb's copy has only in-frame clones and leaves some out. This sample carries a few hundred thousand clones, around 87% of them seen once, and the ten largest clones take about 2.2%. The sample comprised peripheral blood. Receptors originate from a woman between 50 and 59 years old who had recovered from COVID-19.

The CDR3 reads CASSWTGGAWNTGELFF. CDR3 sequence (DNA): TGTGCCAGCAGCTGGACAGGGGGCGCGTGGAACACCGGGGAGCTGTTTTTT. V is TRBV7-2 and J is TRBJ2-2; 11 bases align to TRBD1. The CDR3 length is 17 residues. V lost 4 bases to trimming and J lost 1 base; unmatched junction nucleotides: 5. Germline V gene sequence: CDR1 SGHTA, CDR2 FQGNSA.

This chain links TRBV4-3 with TRBJ2-3; weak D call: TRBD2 (7 bases). Germline V lookup: CDR1 LGHNA, CDR2 YSLEER. V was clipped by 3 bases and J by 2 bases, with 21 bases between them. The CDR3 contains 18 residues. The DNA for the CDR3 is TGCGCCAGCAGCCAGACACCCCTCGGGGGGCCCTACACAGATACGCAGTATTTT. Its protein product is CASSQTPLGGPYTDTQYF.

This chain's CDR3 is CSVAGQGEKLFF. The CDR3 DNA reads as TGCAGCGTAGCGGGACAGGGTGAAAAACTGTTTTTT. The chain combines TRBV29-1 with TRBJ1-4; 9 bases match TRBD1. The CDR3 length is 12 residues. Germline V CDR1 and CDR2: SQVTM, ANQGSEA. The trim removed 6 bases at V and 7 bases at J, leaving 3 bases unmatched.

The gene calls are TRBV5-1 and TRBJ2-1, with 10 bases matching TRBD2. Looked up from germline, CDR1 is SGHRS and CDR2 is YFSETQ. Trimming removed 3 bases from V and 8 bases from J; junction bases left unmatched: 8. The CDR3 covers 15 residues. The CDR3 spells CASSSASGSLYEQFF. Here the CDR3 DNA reads TGCGCCAGCAGCTCGGCTAGCGGGAGTTTGTATGAGCAGTTCTTC.

The J gene is TRBJ2-3, the V gene TRBV4-3; D might be TRBD1 (5 bases). This CDR3 is built from 16 residues. Germline values: CDR1 LGHNA, CDR2 YSLEER. With 0 bases removed from V and 0 bases from J, the gap between germline ends came to 10 bases. The CDR3: CASSQERGSSTDTQYF. CDR3 sequence (DNA): TGCGCCAGCAGCCAAGAAAGGGGATCTAGCACAGATACGCAGTATTTT.

The chain has TRBV2 and TRBJ2-7, with a possible D match to TRBD2 (6 bases). Germline V gives CDR1 SNHLY, CDR2 FYNNEI. This CDR3 region has 12 residues. V was shortened by 7 bases and J by 7 bases, with 14 bases between the two germline ends. The CDR3 DNA is TGTGCCAGCACTGGACTACCCAGGGAGCAGTACTTC. Translation gives CASTGLPREQYF.

This clone appeared once. V gene TRBV13 combines with J gene TRBJ2-7; 9 bases line up with TRBD1. This CDR3 comprises 18 residues. The ends lost 5 bases at V and 3 bases at J; junction bases unmatched: 17. Germline assignment: CDR1 PRHDT and CDR2 FYEKMQ (reference sequence). The CDR3 nucleotides read TGTGCCAGCAGCACGACAGGGGGTGCACTATCTAGGAACTACGAGCAGTACTTC. This encodes CASSTTGGALSRNYEQYF. Drawing the rest from reference TRBV13 and TRBJ2-7, the complete variable domain is AAGVIQSPRHLIKEKRETATLKCYPIPRHDTVYWYQQGPGQDPQFLISFYEKMQSDKGSIPDRFSAQQFSDYHSELNMSSLELGDSALYFCASSTTGGALSRNYEQYFGPGTRLTVT.

V is TRBV27 and J is TRBJ2-7; 8 bases agree with TRBD2. This CDR3 region has 15 residues. CDR1 is MNHEY, CDR2 SMNVEV, per germline (reference sequence). The J segment lost 2 bases and the V segment lost 5 bases, leaving 8 bases of the junction unmatched. For the CDR3, the DNA is TGTGCCAGCAGTACCCCGGCGGGAGGCACCTACGAGCAGTACTTC. Translating it yields CASSTPAGGTYEQYF.

This clone was observed a handful of times. CDR3: CAWSVEARIEAFF. In nucleotides, the CDR3 is TGTGCCTGGAGTGTAGAGGCGAGGATTGAAGCTTTCTTT. The rearrangement links TRBV30 to TRBJ1-1; D unclear. The CDR3 totals 13 residues. Trimming left V 0 bases short and J 7 bases short, with 12 bases between. Per the germline V gene, CDR1 is GTSNPN and CDR2 is SVGIG (reference sequence).

This chain links TRBV6-1 with TRBJ1-1; no clear D. The ends were cut back, 2 bases at V and 5 bases at J, with 9 bases in the middle. Per germline, CDR1 MNHNS and CDR2 SASEGT. The CDR3 is 13 residues long. The CDR3 loop reads CASSERESTEAFF. The CDR3 nucleotides are TGTGCCAGCAGTGAAAGAGAGTCAACTGAAGCTTTCTTT.